Described below is a single TCR beta chain sequence and its context. Its antigen has not been determined. Base qualities are not at hand, and no much larger clone is one base apart. The trial excluded patients who had a history of autoimmune disease or who were on systemic immunosuppression. Peripheral blood for TCR sequencing was collected from all dose cohorts at baseline, on cycle 4 day 1, and on cycle 7 day 1. Samples were obtained from an open-label, multicenter, first-in-human phase I dose-escalation trial of ivuxolimab. The trial enrolled adults with locally advanced or metastatic head and neck squamous cell, hepatocellular, melanoma or renal cell carcinoma. Before TCR sequencing, CD4+ and CD8+ T cells were separately sorted from peripheral blood. Genomic DNA was extracted from sorted cells for sequencing of the TCRbeta CDR3 region. The immunoSEQ Assay was used to sequence the TCRbeta CDR3 regions. What TCRdb holds here is the immuneACCESS table cut down to in-frame rearrangements. Part of the clones is not present; checked against another copy, under half of the missing clones reflect an unresolved V gene, and the others are unexplained. The sample table lists approximately 70,000 clones, about 80% of them with a count of one. The ten largest account for about 5% of the sample.

This sample is part of a study of OX40 agonist ivuxolimab in advanced cancers. Regarding the complete study: Ivuxolimab was an agonistic, fully human IgG2 monoclonal antibody directed against OX40 (CD134), a costimulatory receptor. Three dose-escalation patients achieved partial responses, one with hepatocellular carcinoma and two with cutaneous melanoma. Peripheral TCRbeta sequencing aimed to test whether ivuxolimab altered TCR sequence diversity and caused clonal T-cell expansion. Patients were allowed to have had prior anti-PD-1, anti-PD-L1 or anti-CTLA-4 therapy, and around 40% of the dose-escalation patients had previously received checkpoint inhibitors. The monotherapy dose-escalation portion (N of about 47 patients) of the phase I ivuxolimab trial is reported in the paper. Among the 50 to 55 dose-escalation patients, some 20 had hepatocellular carcinoma, around 15 melanoma, 9 renal cell carcinoma and 9 head and neck cancer. In the dose-escalation cohort, more than 75% of patients were male, and the mean age was approximately 55 years, with a range of about 23 to 90. Intravenous ivuxolimab was administered to patients every 2 weeks at six dose levels: 0.01, 0.1, 0.3, 1.5, 3 and 10 mg/kg.

Based on the germline V gene, the CDR1 and CDR2 sequences are LGHNA and YSLEER. Cut back by 0 bases and 6 bases, the V and J ends lie 11 bases apart. Inclusive of the bounding cysteine and phenylalanine, the CDR3 is 15 residues long. The entry retains the CDR3 DNA only, 45 bases that are in frame from base 1. The research as a whole found: Which antigens the clonally expanded peripheral T cells were specific for was not determined. Low levels of normalized T-cell clonal expansion were also shown by some nonresponding patients. After ivuxolimab, expanded clones were on average more numerous among CD8+ T cells than among CD4+ T cells. Clonal expansion of both CD4+ and CD8+ blood T cells was observed from baseline to week 6 at doses 0.1 to 3.0 mg/kg. In partial responders in the 0.1-3.0 mg/kg groups, normalized peripheral clonal expansion was found to be among the lowest, especially among CD8+ T cells.

In this chain, TRBV4-3 is recombined with TRBJ1-4; the D gene is unclear. The receptor's source is an adult with an advanced solid tumor such as melanoma, head and neck, liver or kidney cancer. The starting material was CD4+ or CD8+ T cells sorted from blood, obtained in a trial of the OX40 agonist ivuxolimab. Read as DNA, the sequence is TGCGCCAGCAGCCAAGAAGGCTATGAGGATGAAAAACTGTTTTTT. The resulting protein is CASSQEGYEDEKLFF.